This record looks at one T cell receptor beta chain sequence and its context. Antigen: not known. The entire patient cohort was treatment-naive prior to thyroid surgery. V gave up 5 bases and J gave up 1 base, with 8 bases separating them. The CDR3 runs 13 residues. This specimen belongs to a study of metastatic and nonmetastatic thyroid tumors. Across the study: Across peripheral blood and tumor or nodule tissue samples taken from malignant and benign thyroid patients, the repertoires were compared with one another. Broader study findings: In both blood and tumor samples, TCR beta diversity was reported significantly higher for malignant than benign nodules.

Authors' processing steps: A classifier for distant metastasis in papillary thyroid cancer was constructed using CDR3 differences observed across clinicopathological groups. TCRdb re-analyzed the PCR reads using MiXCR. These V and J calls derive from TCRdb rather than the authors' analysis. The table has tens of thousands of clones, about 18% seen once. The gene calls are TRBV12-3 or TRBV12-4 and TRBJ1-1, with D uncertain. Specimen: blood. This clonotype was obtained from a male donor with papillary thyroid cancer or a benign thyroid nodule (not recorded which). Some clones in this sample may be carry-over from other donors' samples. The CDR3: CASSNLGNTEAFF. CDR3 coding DNA: TGTGCCAGCAGTAATCTGGGGAACACTGAAGCTTTCTTT.